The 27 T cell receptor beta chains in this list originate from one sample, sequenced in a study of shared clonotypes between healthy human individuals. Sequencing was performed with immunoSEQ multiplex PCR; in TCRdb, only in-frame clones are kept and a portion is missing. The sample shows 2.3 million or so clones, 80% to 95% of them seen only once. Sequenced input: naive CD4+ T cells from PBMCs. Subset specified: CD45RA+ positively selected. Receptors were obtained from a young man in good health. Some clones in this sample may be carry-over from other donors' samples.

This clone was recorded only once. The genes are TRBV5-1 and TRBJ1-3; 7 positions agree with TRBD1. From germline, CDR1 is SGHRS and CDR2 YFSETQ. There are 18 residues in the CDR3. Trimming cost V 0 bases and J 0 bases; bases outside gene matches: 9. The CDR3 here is CASSLEPGQSHSGNTIYF. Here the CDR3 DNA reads TGCGCCAGCAGCTTGGAACCGGGACAGAGCCACTCTGGAAACACCATATATTTT.

The CDR3 is CASSMRQGFASHEKLFF. In nucleotides, the CDR3 is TGTGCCAGCAGCATGCGACAGGGCTTCGCGTCCCATGAAAAACTGTTTTTT. V usage is TRBV7-8 and J usage is TRBJ1-4; 7 bases fit TRBD1. Germline V lookup: CDR1 SGHVS, CDR2 FQNEAQ. The trim removed 5 bases at V and 6 bases at J, leaving 15 bases unmatched. The CDR3 consists of 17 residues.

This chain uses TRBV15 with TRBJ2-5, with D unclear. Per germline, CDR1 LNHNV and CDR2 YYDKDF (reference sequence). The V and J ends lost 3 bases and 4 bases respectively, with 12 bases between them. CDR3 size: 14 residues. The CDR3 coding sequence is TGTGCCACCAGCAGCGGGCCGACCCGAGAGACCCAGTACTTC. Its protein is CATSSGPTRETQYF.

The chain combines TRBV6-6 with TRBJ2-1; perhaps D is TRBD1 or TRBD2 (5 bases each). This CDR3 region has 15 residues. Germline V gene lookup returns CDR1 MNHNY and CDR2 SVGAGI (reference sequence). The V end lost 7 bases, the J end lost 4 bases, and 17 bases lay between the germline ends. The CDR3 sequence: CASNTQGEGYNEQFF. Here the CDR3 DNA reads TGTGCCAGCAACACGCAGGGCGAGGGGTACAATGAGCAGTTCTTC.

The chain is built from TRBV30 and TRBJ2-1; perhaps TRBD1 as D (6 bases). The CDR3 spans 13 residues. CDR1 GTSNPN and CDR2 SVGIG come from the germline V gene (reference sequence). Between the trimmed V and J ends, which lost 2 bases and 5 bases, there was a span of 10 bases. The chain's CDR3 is CAWSRAGDNEQFF. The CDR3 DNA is TGTGCCTGGAGTCGGGCAGGGGACAATGAGCAGTTCTTC.

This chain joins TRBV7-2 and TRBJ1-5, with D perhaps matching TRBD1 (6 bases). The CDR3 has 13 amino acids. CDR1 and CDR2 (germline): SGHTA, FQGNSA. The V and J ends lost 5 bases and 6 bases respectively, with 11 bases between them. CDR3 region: CASSAQGSQPQHF. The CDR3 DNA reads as TGTGCCAGCAGCGCACAGGGCTCTCAGCCCCAGCATTTT.

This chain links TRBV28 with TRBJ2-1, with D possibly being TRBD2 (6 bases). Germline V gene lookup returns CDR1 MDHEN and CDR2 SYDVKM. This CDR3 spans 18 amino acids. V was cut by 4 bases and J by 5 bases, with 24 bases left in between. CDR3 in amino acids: CASSSEQITTSWDNEQFF. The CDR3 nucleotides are TGTGCCAGCAGTTCCGAACAAATAACCACTAGCTGGGACAATGAGCAGTTCTTC.

The CDR3 spells CAWVGLSNTGELFF. DNA of the CDR3: TGTGCCTGGGTGGGACTCTCGAACACCGGGGAGCTGTTTTTT. The genes are TRBV30 and TRBJ2-2; tentatively, D is TRBD2 (6 bases). The CDR3 covers 14 residues. Germline values: CDR1 GTSNPN, CDR2 SVGIG (reference sequence). Between the trimmed V and J ends, which lost 5 bases and 0 bases, there was a span of 10 bases.

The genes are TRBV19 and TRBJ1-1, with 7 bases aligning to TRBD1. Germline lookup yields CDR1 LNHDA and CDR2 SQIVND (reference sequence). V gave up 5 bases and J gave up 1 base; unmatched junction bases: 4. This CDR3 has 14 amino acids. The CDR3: CASSLRGQNTEAFF. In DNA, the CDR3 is TGTGCCAGTAGTCTTAGGGGGCAGAACACTGAAGCTTTCTTT. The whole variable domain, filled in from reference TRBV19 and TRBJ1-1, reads DGGITQSPKYLFRKEGQNVTLSCEQNLNHDAMYWYRQDPGQGLRLIYYSQIVNDFQKGDIAEGYSVSREKKESFPLTVTSAQKNPTAFYLCASSLRGQNTEAFFGQGTRLTVV.

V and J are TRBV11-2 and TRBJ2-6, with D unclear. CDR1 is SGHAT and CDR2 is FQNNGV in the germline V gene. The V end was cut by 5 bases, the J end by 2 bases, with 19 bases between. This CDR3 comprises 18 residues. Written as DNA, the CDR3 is TGTGCCAGCAGCCTCGCACAGCGCAGCTCCCCTGGGGCCAACGTCCTGACTTTC. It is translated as CASSLAQRSSPGANVLTF. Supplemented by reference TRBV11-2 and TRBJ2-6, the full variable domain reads EAGVAQSPRYKIIEKRQSVAFWCNPISGHATLYWYQQILGQGPKLLIQFQNNGVVDDSQLPKDRFSAERLKGVDSTLKIQPAKLEDSAVYLCASSLAQRSSPGANVLTFGAGSRLTVL.

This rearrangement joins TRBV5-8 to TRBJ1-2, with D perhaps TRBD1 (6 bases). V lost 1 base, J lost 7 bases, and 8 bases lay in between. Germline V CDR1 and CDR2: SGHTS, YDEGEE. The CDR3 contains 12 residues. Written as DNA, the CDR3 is TGTGCCAGCAGCTTGCAGGGGATTGGCTACACCTTC. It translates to CASSLQGIGYTF.

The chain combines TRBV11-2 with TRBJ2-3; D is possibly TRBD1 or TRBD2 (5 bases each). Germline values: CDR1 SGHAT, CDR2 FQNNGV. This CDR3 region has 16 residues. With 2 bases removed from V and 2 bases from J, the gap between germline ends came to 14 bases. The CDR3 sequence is CASSLRPRGDTDTQYF. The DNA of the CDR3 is TGTGCCAGCAGCTTACGGCCGAGAGGGGACACAGATACGCAGTATTTT.

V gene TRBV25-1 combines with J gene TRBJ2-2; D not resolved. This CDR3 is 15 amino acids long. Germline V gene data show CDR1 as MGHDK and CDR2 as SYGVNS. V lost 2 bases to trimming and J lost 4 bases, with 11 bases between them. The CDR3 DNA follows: TGTGCCAGCAGTGAAGCCCCTTGGCGCACCGGGGAGCTGTTTTTT. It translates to CASSEAPWRTGELFF.

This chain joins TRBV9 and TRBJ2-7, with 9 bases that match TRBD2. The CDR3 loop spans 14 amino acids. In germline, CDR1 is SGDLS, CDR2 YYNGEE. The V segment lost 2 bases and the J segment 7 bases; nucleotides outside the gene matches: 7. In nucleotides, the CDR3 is TGTGCCAGCAGCGTTAGCGGGAGCTTCGGTGAGCAGTACTTC. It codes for CASSVSGSFGEQYF.

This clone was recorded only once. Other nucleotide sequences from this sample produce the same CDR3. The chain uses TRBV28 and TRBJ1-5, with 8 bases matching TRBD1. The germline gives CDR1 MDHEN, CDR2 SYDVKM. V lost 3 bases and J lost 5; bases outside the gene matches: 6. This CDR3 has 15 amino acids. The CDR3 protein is CASSLTDREDQPQHF. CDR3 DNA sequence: TGTGCCAGCAGTTTGACGGACAGGGAAGATCAGCCCCAGCATTTT.

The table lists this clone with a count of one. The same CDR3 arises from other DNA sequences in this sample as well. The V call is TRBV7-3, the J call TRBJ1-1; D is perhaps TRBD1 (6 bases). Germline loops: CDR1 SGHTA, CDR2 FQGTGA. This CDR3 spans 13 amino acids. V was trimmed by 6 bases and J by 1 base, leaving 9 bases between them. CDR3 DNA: TGTGCCAGCAGTAAGACAGGGAACACTGAAGCTTTCTTT. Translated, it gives CASSKTGNTEAFF.

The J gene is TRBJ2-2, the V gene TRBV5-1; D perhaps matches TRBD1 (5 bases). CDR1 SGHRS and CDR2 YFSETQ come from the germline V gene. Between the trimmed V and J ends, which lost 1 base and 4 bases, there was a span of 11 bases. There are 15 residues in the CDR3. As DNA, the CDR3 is TGCGCCAGCAGCTTGAGGGCAGGGCGCACCGGGGAGCTGTTTTTT. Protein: CASSLRAGRTGELFF.

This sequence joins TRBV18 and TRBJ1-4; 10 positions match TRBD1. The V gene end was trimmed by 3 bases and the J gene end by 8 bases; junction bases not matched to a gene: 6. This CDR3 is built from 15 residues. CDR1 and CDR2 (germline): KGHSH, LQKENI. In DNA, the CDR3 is TGTGCCAGCTCACCTCGGACAGGGGGAAAGGAAAAACTGTTTTTT. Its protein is CASSPRTGGKEKLFF. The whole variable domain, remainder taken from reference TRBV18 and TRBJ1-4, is NAGVMQNPRHLVRRRGQEARLRCSPMKGHSHVYWYRQLPEEGLKFMVYLQKENIIDESGMPKERFSAEFPKEGPSILRIQQVVRGDSAAYFCASSPRTGGKEKLFFGSGTQLSVL.

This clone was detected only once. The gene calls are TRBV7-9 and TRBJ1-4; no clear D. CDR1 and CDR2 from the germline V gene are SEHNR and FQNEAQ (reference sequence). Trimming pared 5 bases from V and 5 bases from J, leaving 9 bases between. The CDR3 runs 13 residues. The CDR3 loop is CASSIGPNEKLFF. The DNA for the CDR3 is TGTGCCAGCAGCATTGGACCAAATGAAAAACTGTTTTTT.

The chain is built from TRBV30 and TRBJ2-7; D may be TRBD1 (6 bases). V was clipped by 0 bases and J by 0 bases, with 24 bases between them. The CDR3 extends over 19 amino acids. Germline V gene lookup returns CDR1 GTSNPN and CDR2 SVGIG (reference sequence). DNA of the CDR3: TGTGCCTGGAGTGTTAGAGTCGTAAAAGGACAGCCGAGCTCCTACGAGCAGTACTTC. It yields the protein CAWSVRVVKGQPSSYEQYF.

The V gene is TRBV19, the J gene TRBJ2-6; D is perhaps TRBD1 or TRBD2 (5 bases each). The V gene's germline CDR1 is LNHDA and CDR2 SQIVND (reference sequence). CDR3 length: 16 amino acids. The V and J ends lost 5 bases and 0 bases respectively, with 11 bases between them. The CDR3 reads CASSWGTSSGANVLTF. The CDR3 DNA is TGTGCCAGTAGTTGGGGGACCAGCTCTGGGGCCAACGTCCTGACTTTC.

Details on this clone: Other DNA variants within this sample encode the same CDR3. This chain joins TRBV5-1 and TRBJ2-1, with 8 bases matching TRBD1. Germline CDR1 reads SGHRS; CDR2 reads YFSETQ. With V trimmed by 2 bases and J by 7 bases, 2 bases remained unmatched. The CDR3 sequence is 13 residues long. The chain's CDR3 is CASSFQGANEQFF. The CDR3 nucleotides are TGCGCCAGCAGCTTCCAGGGGGCAAATGAGCAGTTCTTC. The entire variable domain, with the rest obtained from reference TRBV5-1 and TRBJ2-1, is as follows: KAGVTQTPRYLIKTRGQQVTLSCSPISGHRSVSWYQQTPGQGLQFLFEYFSETQRNKGNFPGRFSGRQFSNSRSEMNVSTLELGDSALYLCASSFQGANEQFFGPGTRLTVL.

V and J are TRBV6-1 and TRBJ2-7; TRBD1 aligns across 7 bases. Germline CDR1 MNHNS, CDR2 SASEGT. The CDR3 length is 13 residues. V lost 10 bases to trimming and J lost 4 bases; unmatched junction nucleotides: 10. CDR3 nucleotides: TGTGCCACGCAACAGGGGTCCCTATACGAGCAGTACTTC. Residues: CATQQGSLYEQYF.

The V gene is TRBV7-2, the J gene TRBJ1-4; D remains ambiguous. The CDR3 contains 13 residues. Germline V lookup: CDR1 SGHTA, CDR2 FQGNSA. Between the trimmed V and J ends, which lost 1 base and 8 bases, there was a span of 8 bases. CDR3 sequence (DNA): TGTGCCAGCAGCTTAGTGAGGCGGGAAAAACTGTTTTTT. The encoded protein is CASSLVRREKLFF.

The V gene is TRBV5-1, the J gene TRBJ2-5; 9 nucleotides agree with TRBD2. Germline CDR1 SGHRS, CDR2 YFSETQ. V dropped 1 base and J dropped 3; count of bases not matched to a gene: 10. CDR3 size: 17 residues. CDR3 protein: CASSLFAGGPVEETQYF. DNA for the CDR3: TGCGCCAGCAGCTTGTTTGCGGGAGGGCCGGTAGAAGAGACCCAGTACTTC.

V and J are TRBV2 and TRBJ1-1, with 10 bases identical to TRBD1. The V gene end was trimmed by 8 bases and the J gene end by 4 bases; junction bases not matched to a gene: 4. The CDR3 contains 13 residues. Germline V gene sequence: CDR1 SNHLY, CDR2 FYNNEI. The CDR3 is CASCGQGGTEAFF. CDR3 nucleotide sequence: TGTGCCAGCTGTGGACAGGGGGGCACTGAAGCTTTCTTT.

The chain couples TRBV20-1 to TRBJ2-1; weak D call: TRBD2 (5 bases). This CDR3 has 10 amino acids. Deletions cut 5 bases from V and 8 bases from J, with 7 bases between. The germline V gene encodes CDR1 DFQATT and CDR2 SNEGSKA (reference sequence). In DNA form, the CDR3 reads TGCAGTGCTGGACTGGATGAGCAGTTCTTC. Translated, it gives CSAGLDEQFF.